A single sample is the source of the 19 T cell receptor beta chains below, sequenced in a study of blood T cells in healthy people across ages. A second PCR of 7 to 11 cycles used a sample-barcoded 5' primer and a J-beta primer mix. MiXCR, run by TCRdb on the 5' RACE reads, gives a single entry per CDR3 protein. The data hold about 1.5 million distinct CDR3 sequences, with 35% to 45% observed a single time. Sequenced input: blood. All receptors come from a woman aged 18-29 years in good health.

This chain links TRBV28 with TRBJ2-4; 8 bases align to TRBD1. The junction had 4 bases not matched to a gene; V was cut back by 2 bases and J by 7 bases. CDR1 and CDR2 (germline): MDHEN, SYDVKM. The CDR3 is made up of 14 amino acids. CDR3: CASSLRTGLNIQYF. DNA for the CDR3: TGTGCCAGCAGTTTAAGGACAGGGTTGAACATTCAGTACTTC.

The V and J genes are TRBV6-2 or TRBV6-3 and TRBJ2-1, with TRBD1 matching 7 bases. The CDR3 runs to 13 residues. Germline CDR1 reads MNHEY; CDR2 reads SVGEGT. V trimming: 2 bases; J trimming: 10 bases; junction bases outside the gene matches: 5. DNA for the CDR3: TGTGCCAGCAGTTACGGGGAGACAGGGGAGCAGTTCTTC. Its protein is CASSYGETGEQFF.

This clonotype occurred a few times. The rearrangement joins TRBV7-2 to TRBJ2-3, with a tentative D call TRBD2 (5 bases). Trimming shortened V by 4 bases and J by 0 bases, and 17 bases separated the two germline ends. The germline V gene encodes CDR1 SGHTA and CDR2 FQGNSA. This CDR3 has 17 residues. The CDR3 reads CASSSPSSRTSTDTQYF. For the CDR3, the DNA is TGTGCCAGCAGCTCCCCCTCTAGCCGCACTAGCACAGATACGCAGTATTTT.

This clonotype appeared once. CDR3 residues: CASSLAGGRYGYTF. The CDR3 DNA reads TGTGCCAGCAGCTTAGCGGGGGGACGATATGGCTACACCTTC. The chain joins TRBV7-2 to TRBJ1-2; the D gene is possibly TRBD1 (5 bases). The germline V and J ends were trimmed by 0 bases and 5 bases, with 10 bases remaining between them. Germline lookup yields CDR1 SGHTA and CDR2 FQGNSA. The CDR3 spans 14 residues. The whole variable domain, filled in from reference TRBV7-2 and TRBJ1-2, reads GAGVSQSPSNKVTEKGKDVELRCDPISGHTALYWYRQSLGQGLEFLIYFQGNSAPDKSGLPSDRFSAERTGGSVSTLTIQRTQQEDSAVYLCASSLAGGRYGYTFGSGTRLTVV.

The genes are TRBV27 and TRBJ1-5; a possible D gene is TRBD1 (6 bases). The CDR3 is 14 residues long. Trimming cost V 6 bases and J 4 bases, with 13 bases left between them. CDR1 is MNHEY, CDR2 SMNVEV, per germline (reference sequence). Here the CDR3 reads CASRDGQRNQPQHF. CDR3 coding DNA: TGTGCCAGCAGAGATGGACAGAGGAATCAGCCCCAGCATTTT.

This chain uses TRBV20-1 with TRBJ2-2; TRBD2 agrees at 11 bases. The germline CDR1 and CDR2 sequences are DFQATT and SNEGSKA (reference sequence). There are 14 residues in the CDR3. V gave up 7 bases and J gave up 7 bases; unmatched junction bases: 8. The CDR3 here is CSVNSGRAHGELFF. CDR3 in DNA: TGCAGTGTTAATAGCGGGAGGGCCCACGGGGAGCTGTTTTTT.

In this sample, this clonotype turned up a few times. The rearrangement uses TRBV6-5 and TRBJ2-7, with D hard to call. The V gene lost 4 bases and the J gene lost 6 bases, with 13 bases spanning the gap. The CDR3 totals 13 residues. From germline, CDR1 is MNHEY and CDR2 SVGAGI. CDR3 region: CASSFVDSPEQYF. The CDR3 nucleotides read TGTGCCAGCAGTTTCGTCGACTCCCCCGAGCAGTACTTC.

This clonotype was counted between two and nine times. The V gene is TRBV13, the J gene TRBJ1-1; D perhaps matches TRBD1 (5 bases). The CDR3 is 17 amino acids. Trimming shortened V by 2 bases and J by 0 bases, and 16 bases separated the two germline ends. Germline-derived CDR1 and CDR2 are PRHDT and FYEKMQ (reference sequence). The CDR3 region has the DNA TGTGCCAGCAGCTTATACAGGACGATTAACATGAACACTGAAGCTTTCTTT. Protein: CASSLYRTINMNTEAFF.

The chain uses TRBV28 and TRBJ2-1; 9 bases are shared with TRBD2. The junction had 5 bases not matched to a gene; V was cut back by 1 base and J by 4 bases. CDR3 size: 16 residues. Germline lookup yields CDR1 MDHEN and CDR2 SYDVKM. This chain's CDR3 is CASSLFPSGMYNEQFF. The CDR3 nucleotides are TGTGCCAGCAGTTTATTTCCTAGCGGGATGTACAATGAGCAGTTCTTC.

V usage is TRBV29-1 and J usage is TRBJ2-5, with D possibly matching TRBD1 (5 bases). Germline V gene data show CDR1 as SQVTM and CDR2 as ANQGSEA. CDR3 size: 14 residues. The germline V and J ends were trimmed by 5 bases and 11 bases, with 24 bases remaining between them. This chain's CDR3 is CSVYRPFADNEQYF. CDR3 DNA: TGCAGCGTTTACAGGCCGTTTGCGGACAATGAGCAGTACTTC.

This chain's CDR3 is CASSSWENTEAFF. The CDR3 nucleotides read TGTGCCAGCAGCTCCTGGGAGAACACTGAAGCTTTCTTT. This chain uses TRBV7-3 with TRBJ1-1; unclear D gene. Deletions cut 4 bases from V and 1 base from J, with 7 bases between. Germline CDR1 reads SGHTA; CDR2 reads FQGTGA. The CDR3 runs 13 residues.

V and J are TRBV4-3 and TRBJ1-6; no reliable D call. CDR1 LGHNA and CDR2 YSLEER come from the germline V gene. This CDR3 contains 13 residues. V dropped 0 bases and J dropped 10 bases, with 7 bases sitting between them. The CDR3 DNA follows: TGCGCCAGCAGCCAAGATAGAATATCACCCCTCCACTTT. It encodes CASSQDRISPLHF.

CDR3 in DNA: TGCAGCGTTGGTGGGGGACAGGGAGGTTACGAGCAGTACTTC. Translation: CSVGGGQGGYEQYF. The chain recombines TRBV29-1 with TRBJ2-7, with 9 bases lining up with TRBD1. The V gene's germline CDR1 is SQVTM and CDR2 ANQGSEA. V trimming: 4 bases; J trimming: 4 bases; junction bases outside the gene matches: 8. The CDR3 is made up of 14 amino acids.

V gene TRBV20-1 combines with J gene TRBJ2-1; the match to TRBD2 covers 8 bases. CDR1 DFQATT and CDR2 SNEGSKA come from the germline V gene (reference sequence). The CDR3 runs 15 residues. With V trimmed by 6 bases and J by 8 bases, 15 bases remained unmatched. The CDR3 here is CSAHDFGLAGYEQFF. The CDR3 nucleotides read TGCAGTGCCCACGATTTCGGTCTAGCGGGTTATGAGCAGTTCTTC.

The chain is built from TRBV29-1 and TRBJ2-2; no firm D call. This CDR3 contains 12 residues. Trimming cost V 4 bases and J 6 bases, with 9 bases left between them. Germline V lookup: CDR1 SQVTM, CDR2 ANQGSEA. CDR3 nucleotides: TGCAGCGTTGGGTCTGGGGCCGGGGAGCTGTTTTTT. Amino acid sequence: CSVGSGAGELFF.

This clonotype was picked up many times. V gene TRBV20-1 combines with J gene TRBJ2-2; no firm D call. The CDR3 is made up of 12 amino acids. CDR1 is DFQATT and CDR2 is SNEGSKA in the germline V gene (reference sequence). Between the trimmed V and J ends, which lost 4 bases and 5 bases, there was a span of 8 bases. The CDR3 bases are TGCAGTGCTAAAGGTCCGACCGGGGAGCTGTTTTTT. Encoded protein: CSAKGPTGELFF.

This chain uses TRBV4-1 with TRBJ2-1; 8 positions match TRBD2. CDR1 is MGHRA and CDR2 is YSYEKL in the germline V gene. The ends lost 0 bases at V and 5 bases at J; junction bases unmatched: 3. The CDR3 has 15 residues. CDR3 sequence: CASSQDTGGDNEQFF. The DNA for the CDR3 is TGCGCCAGCAGCCAAGATACGGGGGGGGACAATGAGCAGTTCTTC.

V and J are TRBV9 and TRBJ2-3; TRBD2 matches at 7 bases. From germline, CDR1 is SGDLS and CDR2 YYNGEE. CDR3 length: 13 residues. The CDR3, as DNA: TGTCTAGAAACAGCGGGACCCACAGATACGCAGTATTTT. This gives the protein CLETAGPTDTQYF. Based on the CDR3 plus reference TRBV9 and TRBJ2-3, the full variable domain is DSGVTQTPKHLITATGQRVTLRCSPRSGDLSVYWYQQSLDQGLQFLIQYYNGEERAKGNILERFSAQQFPDLHSELNLSSLELGDSALYFCLETAGPTDTQYFGPGTRLTVL.

The chain carries TRBV12-2 and TRBJ2-1; TRBD1 is the table's D call, not checked against the DNA. TRBV12-2 is assigned pseudogene status. The CDR3 covers 17 residues. For the CDR3, the DNA is TGTGCAAGTCGCTTAGCTTGGGGCGGGAGCTCCTACAATGAGCAGTTCTTC. This gives the protein CASRLAWGGSSYNEQFF.